A single sample is the source of the 10 T cell receptor beta chains below, sequenced in a study of blood T cell repertoires in COVID-19. Profiling relied on immunoSEQ multiplex PCR, and the TCRdb table lists in-frame clones only, not all of them. The repertoire includes about 55,000 clones, around 84% of them detected once, and about 6.4% sits in the top ten. Sequencing was carried out using peripheral blood. The receptors come from a human donor in a cohort sampled during active or convalescent COVID-19.

This clone came up once. This rearrangement joins TRBV7-2 to TRBJ2-3; TRBD1 agrees at 8 bases. The V gene's germline CDR1 is SGHTA and CDR2 FQGNSA. Losses at the gene ends were 0 bases for V and 4 bases for J; bases not matched to a gene: 6. There are 16 residues in the CDR3. The CDR3 here is CASSLAGQGAPDTQYF. In nucleotides, the CDR3 is TGTGCCAGCAGCTTAGCGGGGCAGGGGGCCCCAGATACGCAGTATTTT.

The chain combines TRBV6-5 with TRBJ1-4; possible D gene TRBD1, 6 bases. Trimming pared 0 bases from V and 8 bases from J, leaving 13 bases between. The CDR3 has 15 amino acids. CDR1 is MNHEY and CDR2 is SVGAGI in the germline V gene. As DNA, the CDR3 is TGTGCCAGCAGTTACTCAACAGGGAGAGGCGAAAAACTGTTTTTT. It encodes CASSYSTGRGEKLFF.

V usage is TRBV25-1 and J usage is TRBJ2-5; 8 bases match TRBD2. CDR3 length: 17 amino acids. J lost 2 bases, V lost 2 bases, and 10 bases had no gene match. CDR1 is MGHDK and CDR2 is SYGVNS in the germline V gene. This CDR3 reads CASSEPPAGRGQETQYF. The CDR3 DNA is TGTGCCAGCAGTGAACCACCGGCCGGGAGGGGACAAGAGACCCAGTACTTC.

The V and J genes are TRBV19 and TRBJ1-1; TRBD1 agrees at 11 bases. Germline trimming cut 4 bases from V and 5 bases from J; bases unmatched to any gene: 6. CDR1 is LNHDA and CDR2 is SQIVND in the germline V gene (reference sequence). This CDR3 comprises 15 residues. CDR3 DNA sequence: TGTGCCAGTAGTACCGAGGGACAGGGGGGGACTGAAGCTTTCTTT. Translation: CASSTEGQGGTEAFF.

This chain uses TRBV6-2 or TRBV6-3 with TRBJ2-7; TRBD1 agrees at 7 bases. Trimming at V came to 0 bases and at J to 0 bases, leaving 5 bases not matched to a gene. The CDR3 spans 16 residues. Germline V lookup: CDR1 MNHEY, CDR2 SVGEGT. CDR3 DNA: TGTGCCAGCAGTTACTCGCCAGGGGGAATCTCCTACGAGCAGTACTTC. This encodes CASSYSPGGISYEQYF.

J is TRBJ1-1 and V is TRBV6-2 or TRBV6-3, with D perhaps TRBD1 (5 bases). The CDR3 runs to 15 residues. CDR1 MNHEY and CDR2 SVGEGT come from the germline V gene. The germline V and J ends were trimmed by 2 bases and 0 bases, with 10 bases remaining between them. The CDR3 loop reads CASSYRGVVNTEAFF. The DNA of the CDR3 is TGTGCCAGCAGTTACCGGGGGGTGGTGAACACTGAAGCTTTCTTT.

This sequence joins TRBV12-3 or TRBV12-4 and TRBJ2-2; D ambiguous. The germline V and J ends were trimmed by 7 bases and 5 bases, with 8 bases remaining between them. The CDR3 covers 12 residues. The CDR3 bases are TGTGCCAGCAACGAGATAACCGGGGAGCTGTTTTTT. This encodes CASNEITGELFF.

The gene calls are TRBV4-2 and TRBJ1-3; D is undetermined. The V end was cut by 1 base, the J end by 3 bases, with 13 bases between. This CDR3 has 16 amino acids. Germline V lookup: CDR1 LGHNA, CDR2 YNFKEQ. CDR3 bases: TGTGCCAGCAGCCAAGGGGTCGGGTCTGGTGGAAACACCATATATTTT. This translates into CASSQGVGSGGNTIYF.

This rearrangement joins TRBV7-2 to TRBJ2-5; TRBD2 aligns across 10 bases. The germline CDR1 and CDR2 sequences are SGHTA and FQGNSA. The CDR3 length is 15 residues. Losses at the gene ends were 3 bases for V and 1 base for J; bases not matched to a gene: 2. This chain's CDR3 is CASSLLAGVQETQYF. DNA of the CDR3: TGTGCCAGCAGCTTGCTAGCGGGGGTCCAAGAGACCCAGTACTTC.

The chain has TRBV10-3 and TRBJ2-1, with TRBD2 as a possible D gene (6 bases). Germline CDR1 ENHRY, CDR2 SYGVKD. V lost 6 bases and J 5 bases, leaving 14 bases between the germline ends. CDR3 length: 14 residues. Written as DNA, the CDR3 is TGTGCCATCAGGGACTACCACACGAACAATGAGCAGTTCTTC. It yields the protein CAIRDYHTNNEQFF.